This T cell receptor (beta chain) was recorded in a study of cytomegalovirus exposure and HLA in healthy donors. Points on this clone: The antigen is undetermined.

Germline-derived CDR1 and CDR2 are MNHEY and SMNVEV (reference sequence). After removal of 5 bases from V and 5 bases from J, the junction contained 9 bases not matched to a gene. This CDR3 has 15 amino acids. PCR used 60 Vbeta primers and 13 Jbeta primers. Produced via immunoSEQ multiplex PCR; TCRdb's table is partial and in-frame only. This repertoire includes 65,000 to 95,000 clones. Whole-study findings and limits: There were 160 or so TCR beta chains listed as cytomegalovirus-associated. In vitro work confirmed that three CMV-associated chains recognize CMV antigens.

These donors counted as nominally healthy when sampled, but unrecorded immune exposures were likely. The TCR comes from a female donor in good health and CMV-seropositive. V usage is TRBV27 and J usage is TRBJ2-1; 7 bases map to TRBD1. The source material was PBMCs. The CDR3 DNA follows: TGTGCCAGCAGTCTCCGACAGGGCAGAAACAATGAGCAGTTCTTC. It codes for CASSLRQGRNNEQFF.